The rows below give T cell receptor beta chains drawn from one sample of a study of shared clonotypes between healthy human individuals. Sequenced by immunoSEQ multiplex PCR; TCRdb stores in-frame clones only, minus some. The sample lists over 2 million clones; about 95% were seen once. The material sequenced was naive CD8+ T cells sorted from blood. Source of these receptors: a man younger than 35 in good health. The conserved cysteine and the conserved F or W are not part of the CDR3 here. Size values are once, few and many counts, or a class for expanded clones, and some rows have none.

V gene: TRBV7-6
clone size: NA
CDR3 protein: ASSQSRARGYTDTQY

V gene: TRBV6-5
clone size: once
CDR3 protein: ATTGLSYEQY

V gene: TRBV7-9
clone size: NA
CDR3 protein: ASSFLQGRNTEAF

V gene: TRBV2
clone size: NA
CDR3 protein: ASSRPSYEQY

V gene: TRBV30
clone size: NA
CDR3 protein: AWKGQGSPLH

V gene: TRBV5-4
clone size: NA
CDR3 protein: ASSLAWEGPDEQY

V gene: TRBV10-3
clone size: few
CDR3 protein: AISESRETQY

V gene: TRBV10-3
clone size: once
CDR3 protein: AISVPVDDANHNEQF

V gene: TRBV27
clone size: once
CDR3 protein: ASSILGGDEKLF

V gene: TRBV13
clone size: NA
CDR3 protein: ASSHGGLGINEKLF

V gene: TRBV27
clone size: NA
CDR3 protein: ASSLTGLPDIV

V gene: TRBV5-6
clone size: NA
CDR3 protein: ASSLGGGVLYNEQF

V gene: TRBV19
clone size: NA
CDR3 protein: ASSARQGGSYEQY

V gene: TRBV2
clone size: once
CDR3 protein: ASSEVDRVWEQY

V gene: TRBV10-2
clone size: NA
CDR3 protein: ASRVDGGSYEQY

V gene: TRBV7-8
clone size: NA
CDR3 protein: ASSLAPGLAGVYEQY

V gene: TRBV4-3
clone size: once
CDR3 protein: ASSQAWGLRVGDYNEQF

V gene: TRBV10-3
clone size: NA
CDR3 protein: AISHPDYNEQF

V gene: TRBV7-2
clone size: NA
CDR3 protein: ASSNDRELGNTEAF

V gene: TRBV9
clone size: NA
CDR3 protein: ASSVGRGPGNTIY

V gene: TRBV5-1
clone size: NA
CDR3 protein: ASKRDDGNTIY

V gene: TRBV5-1
clone size: NA
CDR3 protein: ASSLGGLGHGLYEQY

V gene: TRBV2
clone size: NA
CDR3 protein: ASSEPRDRVREQY

V gene: TRBV27
clone size: NA
CDR3 protein: ASSPTAGRGEQY

V gene: TRBV6-5
clone size: NA
CDR3 protein: ASSYFDGGETQY

V gene: TRBV30
clone size: NA
CDR3 protein: AWTQGSGNTIY

V gene: TRBV6-5
clone size: NA
CDR3 protein: ASSLAVADTQY

V gene: TRBV27
clone size: NA
CDR3 protein: ASSLAGGYNEQF

V gene: TRBV9
clone size: NA
CDR3 protein: ASSVAGGNTGELF

V gene: TRBV4-1
clone size: NA
CDR3 protein: ASSQDRFTYEQY

V gene: TRBV27
clone size: few
CDR3 protein: ASSPQGNYGYT

V gene: TRBV11-2
clone size: NA
CDR3 protein: ASSLSGSYYEQY

V gene: TRBV2
clone size: NA
CDR3 protein: ASRPGDLRVNTEAF

V gene: TRBV30
clone size: NA
CDR3 protein: AWSEGGAQGYT

V gene: TRBV6-5
clone size: NA
CDR3 protein: ARAIAGGPYEQF